This T cell receptor beta chain was sequenced during a study of T cell responses to AZD1222 COVID-19 vaccine. This clone was counted only a few times. There are 15 residues in the CDR3. Germline loops: CDR1 ENHRY, CDR2 SYGVKD. The V and J ends lost 10 bases and 8 bases respectively, with 26 bases between them. Sequenced by immunoSEQ multiplex PCR; TCRdb stores in-frame clones only, minus some. Of about 100,000 clones in the sample, 85% to 90% are singletons; the top ten hold less than 20%. The chain has TRBV10-3 and TRBJ1-2; weak D call: TRBD1 (5 bases). Sequenced material: peripheral blood, taken on day 0 of AZD1222 vaccination. This clonotype was obtained from an adult in good health. CDR3 nucleotides: TGTGCCAACGGCCAGGGAGTCTTGGACCCGGGGGGCTACACCTTC. This encodes CANGQGVLDPGGYTF.